This T cell receptor (beta chain) was identified during a study of cytomegalovirus exposure and HLA in healthy donors. PCR amplification relied on 60 Vbeta primers (plus 13 Jbeta primers). This table comes from immunoSEQ multiplex PCR, and its TCRdb copy is limited to in-frame clones, with some not included. The table lists approximately 220,000 clones, approximately 88% of them singletons, with 0.71% in the top ten. The V end was cut by 1 base, the J end by 11 bases, with 14 bases between. Germline CDR1 MGHDK, CDR2 SYGVNS. The length of the CDR3 is 13 residues. This chain joins TRBV25-1 and TRBJ1-1; D is unclear. Sequencing was done on a sample of PBMCs. The sequence derives from a boy between 2 and 10 years old in good health and CMV-seronegative. Here the CDR3 DNA reads TGTGCCAGCAGTGAATCAAGTTTTATTCGGGCTTTCTTT. This translates into CASSESSFIRAFF. Looking up the rest from reference TRBV25-1 and TRBJ1-1 gives the full variable domain: EADIYQTPRYLVIGTGKKITLECSQTMGHDKMYWYQQDPGMELHLIHYSYGVNSTEKGDLSSESTVSRIRTEHFPLTLESARPSHTSQYLCASSESSFIRAFFGQGTRLTVV.